Only a few counts were recorded for the clone carrying this TCR beta chain. The antigen is undetermined. TCR beta CDR3 regions were amplified from RNA transcripts. Second-round multiplex PCR followed a first-round RT-PCR using HTBI primers. TCRdb used MiXCR to reprocess the multiplex PCR reads, holding one entry per CDR3 protein. The sample records over 650,000 distinct CDR3 sequences, roughly 39% being singletons. The CDR3 covers 17 residues. In germline, CDR1 is MNHNS, CDR2 SASEGT. V was clipped by 7 bases and J by 0 bases; unmatched bases: 9. The data derive from a study of Graves' ophthalmopathy and Graves' hyperthyroidism. Study-level results: A 13-signature model separated ophthalmopathy from stable hyperthyroidism, reaching 85% to 90% sensitivity and 80% to 83% specificity cross-validated.

The sample taken for sequencing was peripheral blood. The chain recombines TRBV6-1 with TRBJ1-6; the match to TRBD1 covers 7 bases. This TCR was recovered from an adult man with Graves' ophthalmopathy. The CDR3 sequence: CASKDRLTSSYNSPLHF. CDR3 sequence (DNA): TGTGCCAGCAAGGACAGGCTAACAAGCTCCTATAATTCACCCCTCCACTTT.